This entry lists 3 T cell receptor beta chains sequenced from one sample in a study of beta chain features in type 1 diabetes. Study conclusions and caveats: There was a moderate but significant shortening of TCRB CDR3s in all four CD4+ subsets of Type 1 diabetes patients.

The investigators reverse transcribed all of the isolated RNA, so they sequenced expressed TCRB transcripts. Sequenced by immunoSEQ multiplex PCR; TCRdb stores in-frame clones only, minus some. The data show 500,000 to 800,000 clones, roughly 12% seen once. Their antigen targets remain unknown. The source material was naive CD4+ T cells from blood. These receptor sequences come from a young man with type 1 diabetes.

V gene TRBV7-8 combines with J gene TRBJ1-2; D is unresolved. The CDR3 runs 13 residues. Between the trimmed V and J ends, which lost 3 bases and 5 bases, there was a span of 10 bases. Looked up from germline, CDR1 is SGHVS and CDR2 is FQNEAQ. CDR3 DNA sequence: TGTGCCAGCAGCTTCTTGGGTCGATATGGCTACACCTTC. Encoded protein: CASSFLGRYGYTF.

This clone was counted between two and nine times. The chain recombines TRBV9 with TRBJ2-3, with TRBD2 identical over 9 bases. Trimming cost V 4 bases and J 5 bases; bases outside gene matches: 11. Per germline, CDR1 SGDLS and CDR2 YYNGEE. This CDR3 region has 16 residues. The CDR3: CASSPQGRGGLDTQYF. DNA of the CDR3: TGTGCCAGCAGCCCCCAAGGGCGGGGGGGCTTAGATACGCAGTATTTT.

In its sample, this clone was seen a few times. The chain recombines TRBV9 with TRBJ2-7, with TRBD1 matching 7 bases. J was trimmed by 1 base and V by 4 bases; bases with no gene match: 5. Looked up from germline, CDR1 is SGDLS and CDR2 is YYNGEE. This CDR3 is built from 14 residues. CDR3 loop: CASSHTGQSYEQYF. The CDR3 DNA reads TGTGCCAGCAGCCACACGGGACAGTCCTACGAGCAGTACTTC.